This T cell receptor beta chain was profiled in a study of blood T cell repertoires in COVID-19 (dated by TCRdb to 2020 to 2021). Notes on the research overall: Samples covering the acute and convalescent phases of COVID-19 were provided by collaborators in the United States, Italy and Spain. The samples were drawn from two sources: the first 160 participants of the ongoing ImmuneRACE study, and over 950 subjects contributed by 6 global collaborators. The repertoires were made available in a free public database intended to serve as a resource for research on the immune response to SARS-CoV-2. HLA class I and class II types, where available, came from metadata supplied by the sample provider rather than from assay-based typing. Nearly every sample came with metadata listing a de-identified subject ID, COVID-19 status, age in years and sex. The prospective study material was composed of cDNA or gDNA derived from T cells, B-cell-depleted T cells, or PBMCs. The dataset comprised deeply sampled blood TCRbeta repertoires from subjects exposed to, actively infected with, or recovered from COVID-19. General findings and caveats noted by the study authors: The quantity of clinical and demographic metadata differed by source and by participant and was supplied without curation.

TCRbeta CDR3 regions were amplified from genomic DNA using the immunoSEQ Assay, a bias-controlled multiplex PCR. The published analysis was carried out like this. Within the assay, amplification of reference gene primers was used to estimate how many nucleated cells each sample contained. To quantify the absolute abundance of each unique TCRbeta CDR3 rearrangement, sequence reads were collapsed and filtered. For each sample, productive Simpson clonality was calculated by taking the square root of Simpson's diversity index across productive rearrangements. Sourced from immuneACCESS, this table was stored by TCRdb with only in-frame sequences that have V and J called. A share of the clones is absent; for the studies checked, an unresolved V gene accounts for under half, and the remainder has no known explanation. The V and J calls and clone size are taken from that table; D and trimming were inferred from the DNA. This sample holds roughly 230,000 clones; more than 70% were observed only once. The ten largest clones represent approximately 3.8% of the sample.

Collaborating institutions collected whole blood in K2EDTA tubes following their own protocols. For TCRbeta analysis, collaborator samples were shipped as frozen whole blood, as isolated PBMCs, or as DNA extracted from either sample type. Points on this clone: Its antigen is still unknown. It has no much larger one-base neighbor in the sample; base qualities were not kept.

The CDR3 starts with the cysteine, ends with the phenylalanine, and has 19 residues. Just the 57-base CDR3 DNA is kept, in frame starting at base 1. Trimmed from V: 4 bases; trimmed from J: 0 bases; junction bases lacking a gene match: 16. CDR1 LGHNA and CDR2 YNFKEQ were looked up in the germline V gene. The receptor comes from a woman of 80 years or more with acute or convalescent COVID-19. The chain couples TRBV4-2 to TRBJ2-3; 7 central bases correspond to TRBD2. The sample taken for sequencing was peripheral blood. CDR3 protein: CASSPPSGSGRGSTDTQYF. The DNA is as follows: TGTGCCAGCAGCCCCCCCAGTGGGAGTGGGCGGGGGAGCACAGATACGCAGTATTTT.